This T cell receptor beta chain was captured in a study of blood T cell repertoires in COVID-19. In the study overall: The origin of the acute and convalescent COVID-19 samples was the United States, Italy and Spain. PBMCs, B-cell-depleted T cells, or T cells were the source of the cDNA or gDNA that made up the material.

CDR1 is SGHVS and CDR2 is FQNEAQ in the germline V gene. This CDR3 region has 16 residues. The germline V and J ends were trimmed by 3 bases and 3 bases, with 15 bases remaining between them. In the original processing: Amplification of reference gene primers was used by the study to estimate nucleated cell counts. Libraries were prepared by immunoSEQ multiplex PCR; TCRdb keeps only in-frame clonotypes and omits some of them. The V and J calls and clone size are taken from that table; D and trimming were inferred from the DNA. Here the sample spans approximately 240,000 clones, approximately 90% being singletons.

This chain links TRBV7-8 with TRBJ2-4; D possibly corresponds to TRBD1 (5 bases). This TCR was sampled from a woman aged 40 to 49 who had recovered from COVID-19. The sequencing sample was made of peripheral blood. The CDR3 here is CASSLKEIGDKNIQYF. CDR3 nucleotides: TGTGCCAGCAGCTTGAAAGAAATAGGGGACAAAAACATTCAGTACTTC.